Below are 31 T cell receptor beta chains sequenced from a single sample in a study of shared clonotypes between healthy human individuals (dated by TCRdb to about 2020). The library relied on the immunoSEQ multiplex PCR assay. Drawn from immuneACCESS, this table holds only the in-frame rearrangements with V and J called that TCRdb kept. Clones are partly lost; checked studies trace under half to an unresolved V gene and leave the rest unexplained. In this sample the table shows 2 million to 2.5 million clones, 95% of which occur a single time. The ten largest clones capture approximately 0.13% of the sample. Sequencing input: naive CD4+ T cells sorted from blood. The cell subset or site label here, explained by the study, means: CD45RA+ positively selected. The source of these receptors is a man younger than 35 in good health.

The gene calls are TRBV27 and TRBJ1-3, with D possibly TRBD1 on 6 matching bases. CDR3 length equals 16 residues. Germline CDR1 and CDR2: MNHEY and SMNVEV (reference sequence). Trimming stripped 5 bases from V and 4 bases from J, with 18 bases between. The CDR3 region is CASSPRQAPGGNTIYF. The CDR3 DNA is TGTGCCAGCAGTCCCAGACAGGCTCCGGGGGGAAACACCATATATTTT.

The rearrangement links TRBV7-2 to TRBJ2-1, with 8 bases identical to TRBD2. CDR3 length equals 15 residues. From germline, CDR1 is SGHTA and CDR2 FQGNSA. J lost 7 bases, V lost 5 bases, and 10 bases had no gene match. The CDR3 loop is CASSLGLATGNEQFF. The DNA of the CDR3 is TGTGCCAGCAGCCTCGGACTAGCCACTGGTAATGAGCAGTTCTTC.

The chain employs TRBV25-1 and TRBJ2-2, with D maybe TRBD2 (5 bases). There are 12 residues in the CDR3. With 3 bases removed from V and 8 bases from J, the gap between germline ends came to 7 bases. CDR1 is MGHDK, CDR2 SYGVNS, per germline. For the CDR3, the DNA is TGTGCCAGCAGTGACGGGAAGGGGGAGCTGTTTTTT. Its translation is CASSDGKGELFF.

This chain links TRBV19 with TRBJ2-2, with TRBD2 identical over 13 bases. After removal of 4 bases from V and 4 bases from J, the junction contained 3 bases not matched to a gene. Per the germline V gene, CDR1 is LNHDA and CDR2 is SQIVND (reference sequence). This CDR3 spans 16 amino acids. The CDR3 sequence is CASSKLAGGPTGELFF. CDR3 in DNA: TGTGCCAGTAGTAAACTAGCGGGAGGGCCCACCGGGGAGCTGTTTTTT.

The rearrangement joins TRBV6-6 to TRBJ2-7; D unclear. CDR3 length: 15 residues. From germline, CDR1 is MNHNY and CDR2 SVGAGI (reference sequence). V lost 0 bases and J 6 bases, leaving 15 bases between the germline ends. CDR3 DNA: TGTGCCAGCAGTTACTCCCCTAAAGGGATACTCGAGCAGTACTTC. It codes for CASSYSPKGILEQYF.

The chain links TRBV5-8 to TRBJ2-7; possible D gene TRBD1, 6 bases. The CDR3 contains 13 residues. V lost 2 bases to trimming and J lost 5 bases, with 11 bases between them. Germline values: CDR1 SGHTS, CDR2 YDEGEE. For the CDR3, the DNA is TGTGCCAGCAGCTTTGGGGGCAGGAACGAGCAGTACTTC. Amino acid sequence: CASSFGGRNEQYF.

In its sample, this clone was seen once. V and J are TRBV19 and TRBJ1-5; TRBD1 is a possible D gene (5 bases). CDR1 and CDR2 (germline): LNHDA, SQIVND (reference sequence). The CDR3 is made up of 16 amino acids. V was clipped by 6 bases and J by 9 bases, with 24 bases between them. Written as DNA, the CDR3 is TGTGCCAGTAGGACCGAGAGACCGGGGCCAAGGGGGCCCCAGCATTTT. Amino acid sequence: CASRTERPGPRGPQHF.

CDR3 in amino acids: CASSLIESSYNEQFF. CDR3 nucleotides: TGTGCCAGCAGCTTAATAGAGAGCTCCTACAATGAGCAGTTCTTC. V is TRBV7-6 and J is TRBJ2-1, with D uncertain. Germline V CDR1 and CDR2: SGHVS, FNYEAQ. This CDR3 contains 15 residues. With 2 bases removed from V and 0 bases from J, the gap between germline ends came to 8 bases.

Regarding this clone: The sample carries other DNA sequences with the same CDR3. This chain links TRBV7-2 with TRBJ1-1; D ambiguous. The germline V and J ends were trimmed by 1 base and 1 base, with 7 bases remaining between them. Germline CDR1 is SGHTA and CDR2 is FQGNSA. The CDR3 runs 14 residues. CDR3 in amino acids: CASSLGAGNTEAFF. Written as DNA, the CDR3 is TGTGCCAGCAGCTTAGGGGCGGGGAACACTGAAGCTTTCTTT.

The rearrangement joins TRBV27 to TRBJ2-5; D is undetermined. The CDR3 is made up of 13 amino acids. Germline CDR1 MNHEY, CDR2 SMNVEV (reference sequence). Trimming left V 3 bases short and J 1 base short, with 6 bases between. The chain's CDR3 is CASSFNFQETQYF. CDR3 nucleotides: TGTGCCAGCAGTTTTAACTTCCAAGAGACCCAGTACTTC.

The V and J genes are TRBV7-9 and TRBJ1-1, with D tentatively TRBD1 (6 bases). With 3 bases removed from V and 1 base from J, the gap between germline ends came to 12 bases. CDR3 length: 15 amino acids. Germline CDR1 SEHNR, CDR2 FQNEAQ (reference sequence). CDR3 in DNA: TGTGCCAGCAGCTTTCCGAGGGGGGGGAACACTGAAGCTTTCTTT. Its translation is CASSFPRGGNTEAFF.

The V call is TRBV27, the J call TRBJ1-1, with D maybe TRBD1 (5 bases). Germline V gene lookup returns CDR1 MNHEY and CDR2 SMNVEV (reference sequence). Trimming took off 6 bases at V and 5 bases at J, with 13 bases between the two ends. CDR3 length: 13 amino acids. The CDR3 is CASRGEGRTEAFF. The CDR3 DNA reads TGTGCCAGCAGGGGCGAGGGGCGGACTGAAGCTTTCTTT.

This clone was recorded once. V and J are TRBV25-1 and TRBJ1-5, with 7 nucleotides matching TRBD1. Trimming at V came to 7 bases and at J to 3 bases, leaving 15 bases not matched to a gene. The CDR3 consists of 17 residues. Germline values: CDR1 MGHDK, CDR2 SYGVNS. In DNA form, the CDR3 reads TGTGCCAGCACCAAAAGGGACAGACCTCTCTTCAATCAGCCCCAGCATTTT. Translating it yields CASTKRDRPLFNQPQHF.

CDR3 in DNA: TGCGCCAGCAGCCAACCCAGTACCACCCAGGGGTATGGCTACACCTTC. Translated, it gives CASSQPSTTQGYGYTF. This rearrangement joins TRBV5-1 to TRBJ1-2, with D perhaps TRBD1 (6 bases). The V end lost 4 bases, the J end lost 5 bases, and 21 bases lay between the germline ends. The CDR3 covers 16 residues. Germline CDR1 is SGHRS and CDR2 is YFSETQ.

The sample holds one count of this clone. The rearrangement uses TRBV27 and TRBJ2-5, with 8 bases that match TRBD2. Germline V gives CDR1 MNHEY, CDR2 SMNVEV (reference sequence). CDR3 length equals 17 residues. The V gene end was trimmed by 5 bases and the J gene end by 5 bases; junction bases not matched to a gene: 16. CDR3 DNA sequence: TGTGCCAGCAGTCCCTACTTCGGGAGGGCCCTCGAGGAGACCCAGTACTTC. Translated: CASSPYFGRALEETQYF.

The rearrangement links TRBV28 to TRBJ1-1, with D perhaps matching TRBD1 (5 bases). The CDR3 is made up of 14 amino acids. The germline gives CDR1 MDHEN, CDR2 SYDVKM. The V gene lost 1 base and the J gene lost 7 bases, with 13 bases spanning the gap. CDR3 nucleotides: TGTGCCAGCAGTTTATTATTAGGGCAGGGTGAAGCTTTCTTT. Translation gives CASSLLLGQGEAFF.

This chain links TRBV5-1 with TRBJ2-5; 9 nucleotides agree with TRBD2. The germline V gene encodes CDR1 SGHRS and CDR2 YFSETQ. The ends lost 3 bases at V and 5 bases at J; junction bases unmatched: 5. The CDR3 consists of 14 residues. The CDR3 loop is CASSSGTSLETQYF. CDR3 coding DNA: TGCGCCAGCAGCTCCGGGACTAGCCTGGAGACCCAGTACTTC. Based on the CDR3 plus reference TRBV5-1 and TRBJ2-5, the full variable domain is KAGVTQTPRYLIKTRGQQVTLSCSPISGHRSVSWYQQTPGQGLQFLFEYFSETQRNKGNFPGRFSGRQFSNSRSEMNVSTLELGDSALYLCASSSGTSLETQYFGPGTRLLVL.

The V call is TRBV5-1, the J call TRBJ1-1; maybe TRBD1 (5 bases). There are 15 residues in the CDR3. Germline CDR1 is SGHRS and CDR2 is YFSETQ. V was trimmed by 1 base and J by 0 bases, leaving 10 bases between them. CDR3 amino acids: CASSLPQGLNTEAFF. CDR3 DNA sequence: TGCGCCAGCAGCTTGCCCCAGGGTTTGAACACTGAAGCTTTCTTT.

The rearrangement joins TRBV7-2 to TRBJ2-7; possible D gene TRBD1, 6 bases. Looked up from germline, CDR1 is SGHTA and CDR2 is FQGNSA. The CDR3 contains 15 residues. V was pared by 5 bases and J by 6 bases, with 20 bases between. CDR3 DNA: TGTGCCAGCAGCCCCCGGGGTCCAACAGGGTCCGAGCAGTACTTC. Translated: CASSPRGPTGSEQYF.

As regards this clone: The sample holds other DNA sequences that translate to the same CDR3. This rearrangement joins TRBV30 to TRBJ2-3; 9 nucleotides line up with TRBD2. The CDR3 consists of 14 residues. Germline CDR1 reads GTSNPN; CDR2 reads SVGIG (reference sequence). After removal of 0 bases from V and 6 bases from J, the junction contained 4 bases not matched to a gene. This chain's CDR3 is CAWSVGGGADTQYF. DNA for the CDR3: TGTGCCTGGAGTGTCGGCGGGGGGGCGGATACGCAGTATTTT.

On this clone itself: Other nucleotide sequences from this sample produce the same CDR3. The J gene is TRBJ1-2, the V gene TRBV7-2, with 7 nucleotides matching TRBD1. Germline loops: CDR1 SGHTA, CDR2 FQGNSA. The CDR3 spans 15 residues. V was clipped by 2 bases and J by 0 bases; unmatched bases: 3. The CDR3 DNA reads as TGTGCCAGCAGCTTAATCCAGGGGGCTAACTATGGCTACACCTTC. Its protein is CASSLIQGANYGYTF. The full variable domain, completed using reference TRBV7-2 and TRBJ1-2, is GAGVSQSPSNKVTEKGKDVELRCDPISGHTALYWYRQSLGQGLEFLIYFQGNSAPDKSGLPSDRFSAERTGGSVSTLTIQRTQQEDSAVYLCASSLIQGANYGYTFGSGTRLTVV.

The J gene is TRBJ1-6, the V gene TRBV7-6, with D unresolved. The germline CDR1 and CDR2 sequences are SGHVS and FNYEAQ. The CDR3 has 14 residues. The V and J ends lost 4 bases and 7 bases respectively, with 11 bases between them. The CDR3 coding sequence is TGTGCCAGCAGCTCAGACGACGGCAATTCACCCCTCCACTTT. This translates into CASSSDDGNSPLHF.

This clone occurred once. V and J are TRBV6-6 and TRBJ2-7, with 10 bases that match TRBD1. V gave up 8 bases and J gave up 4 bases; unmatched junction bases: 11. From germline, CDR1 is MNHNY and CDR2 SVGAGI (reference sequence). CDR3 length equals 15 residues. The chain's CDR3 is CASQNMRDRGYEQYF. In DNA form, the CDR3 reads TGTGCCAGCCAAAATATGAGGGACAGGGGTTACGAGCAGTACTTC.

V is TRBV5-4 and J is TRBJ2-3, with a weak D call TRBD2 (5 bases). Trimming shortened V by 2 bases and J by 3 bases, and 10 bases separated the two germline ends. The CDR3 runs to 14 residues. Germline CDR1 SGHNT, CDR2 YYREEE (reference sequence). CDR3 loop: CASSFGGRTDTQYF. CDR3 nucleotides: TGTGCCAGCAGCTTCGGCGGGCGAACAGATACGCAGTATTTT.

The V and J genes are TRBV6-5 and TRBJ1-1, with D perhaps TRBD1 (5 bases). The ends were cut back, 7 bases at V and 3 bases at J, with 9 bases in the middle. Germline assignment: CDR1 MNHEY and CDR2 SVGAGI. The CDR3 has 12 residues. The CDR3 DNA reads as TGTGCCAGCATGCGGGGGGACACTGAAGCTTTCTTT. Translated: CASMRGDTEAFF.

The V and J genes are TRBV9 and TRBJ2-2; possible D gene TRBD2, 6 bases. The length of the CDR3 is 14 residues. Germline loops: CDR1 SGDLS, CDR2 YYNGEE. Trimming shortened V by 1 base and J by 7 bases, and 11 bases separated the two germline ends. CDR3 nucleotides: TGTGCCAGCAGCGTAACGGGAGTGGGCGGGGAGCTGTTTTTT. This encodes CASSVTGVGGELFF.

The chain has TRBV12-5 and TRBJ2-5; D not certain. Germline CDR1 is LGHNT and CDR2 is FRNRAP. The length of the CDR3 is 12 residues. V was trimmed by 7 bases and J by 3 bases, leaving 9 bases between them. CDR3 nucleotides: TGTGCTAGTGCCGGAGCGAAAGAGACCCAGTACTTC. The encoded protein is CASAGAKETQYF.

CDR3 bases: TGTGCCAGCAGATCTTCGGACAGGGGGTTTGGCTACACCTTC. Encoded protein: CASRSSDRGFGYTF. The chain combines TRBV28 with TRBJ1-2, with 10 bases that match TRBD1. V dropped 6 bases and J dropped 7; count of bases not matched to a gene: 8. This CDR3 has 14 amino acids. From germline, CDR1 is MDHEN and CDR2 SYDVKM.

The V and J genes are TRBV5-6 and TRBJ2-3; TRBD1 agrees at 8 bases. Germline CDR1 is SGHDT and CDR2 is YYEEEE. V trimming: 4 bases; J trimming: 5 bases; junction bases outside the gene matches: 6. This CDR3 spans 14 amino acids. The CDR3 DNA sequence: TGTGCCAGCAGCCTAGGACAGGGCCAAGATACGCAGTATTTT. It encodes CASSLGQGQDTQYF. The variable domain in full, with the rest retrieved from reference TRBV5-6 and TRBJ2-3, is DAGVTQSPTHLIKTRGQQVTLRCSPKSGHDTVSWYQQALGQGPQFIFQYYEEEERQRGNFPDRFSGHQFPNYSSELNVNALLLGDSALYLCASSLGQGQDTQYFGPGTRLTVL.

This clone has just a few counts. This rearrangement joins TRBV25-1 to TRBJ2-7; 8 bases match TRBD1. The CDR3 covers 14 residues. The ends lost 4 bases at V and 6 bases at J; junction bases unmatched: 8. Per the germline V gene, CDR1 is MGHDK and CDR2 is SYGVNS. The CDR3 protein is CASSGGQAPGEQYF. The CDR3 DNA is TGTGCCAGCAGTGGGGGACAGGCTCCGGGCGAGCAGTACTTC.

V gene TRBV7-2 combines with J gene TRBJ2-5; 11 bases align to TRBD2. The germline V gene has CDR1 SGHTA and CDR2 FQGNSA. The CDR3 spans 18 residues. Trimming cost V 1 base and J 0 bases; bases outside gene matches: 7. For the CDR3, the DNA is TGTGCCAGCAGCTTAGGTACTAGCGGGAGTGTGAACCAAGAGACCCAGTACTTC. Its protein is CASSLGTSGSVNQETQYF.